This TCR beta chain was recorded in a study of blood T cell repertoires in COVID-19. Between the trimmed V and J ends, which lost 2 bases and 0 bases, there was a span of 16 bases. CDR3 length: 18 residues. CDR1 and CDR2 (germline): SGHVS, FQNEAQ. The data were produced by immunoSEQ multiplex PCR, yet TCRdb's version contains in-frame clones alone and is incomplete. The table includes some 6,100 clones, 90% to 95% detected once. The sequence was obtained from a human donor in a cohort sampled during active COVID-19. The rearrangement uses TRBV7-8 and TRBJ2-2; D perhaps matches TRBD1 (5 bases). Sequencing was performed on peripheral blood. The CDR3 loop is CASSLWGVGRPNTGELFF. The CDR3 DNA follows: TGTGCCAGCAGCTTATGGGGTGTGGGGCGGCCGAACACCGGGGAGCTGTTTTTT. The full variable domain, rest sourced from reference TRBV7-8 and TRBJ2-2, is GAGVSQSPRYKVAKRGQDVALRCDPISGHVSLFWYQQALGQGPEFLTYFQNEAQLDKSGLPSDRFFAERPEGSVSTLKIQRTQQEDSAVYLCASSLWGVGRPNTGELFFGEGSRLTVL.